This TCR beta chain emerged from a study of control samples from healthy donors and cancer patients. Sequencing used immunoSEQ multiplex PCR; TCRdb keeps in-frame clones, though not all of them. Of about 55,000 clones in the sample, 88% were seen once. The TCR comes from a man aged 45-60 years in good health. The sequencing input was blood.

This CDR3 is CASSESGGPRPGEQYF. For the CDR3, the DNA is TGCGCCAGCAGTGAGTCGGGCGGCCCCCGACCGGGCGAGCAGTACTTC. V is TRBV10-1 and J is TRBJ2-7, with D hard to call. V was shortened by 0 bases and J by 6 bases, with 18 bases between the two germline ends. Germline-derived CDR1 and CDR2 are WNHNN and SYGVQD (reference sequence). The length of the CDR3 is 16 residues.